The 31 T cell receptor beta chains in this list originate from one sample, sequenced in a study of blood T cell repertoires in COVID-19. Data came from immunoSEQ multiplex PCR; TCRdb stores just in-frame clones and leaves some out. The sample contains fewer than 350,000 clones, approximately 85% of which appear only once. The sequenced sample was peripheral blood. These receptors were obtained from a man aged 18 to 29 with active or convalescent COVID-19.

The CDR3 spells CASSIDLSVEGLELREKLFF. CDR3 DNA: TGTGCCAGTAGTATAGATCTATCGGTTGAGGGTCTGGAACTGAGGGAAAAACTGTTTTTT. This chain uses TRBV19 with TRBJ1-4; D remains unclear. The CDR3 is made up of 20 amino acids. V was cut by 0 bases and J by 8 bases, with 28 bases left in between. Germline V gene sequence: CDR1 LNHDA, CDR2 SQIVND (reference sequence).

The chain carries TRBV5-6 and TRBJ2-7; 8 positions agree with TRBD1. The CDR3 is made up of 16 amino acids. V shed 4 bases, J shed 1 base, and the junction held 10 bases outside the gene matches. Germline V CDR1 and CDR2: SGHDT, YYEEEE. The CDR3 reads CASSMRDRSLSYEQYF. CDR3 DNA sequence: TGTGCCAGCAGCATGAGGGACAGGAGTTTATCCTACGAGCAGTACTTC.

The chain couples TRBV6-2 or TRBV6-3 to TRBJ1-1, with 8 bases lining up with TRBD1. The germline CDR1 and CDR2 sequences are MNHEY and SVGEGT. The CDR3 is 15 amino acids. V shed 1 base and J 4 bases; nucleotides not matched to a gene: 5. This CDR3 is CASSYLTGALTEAFF. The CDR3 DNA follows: TGTGCCAGCAGTTACTTGACAGGGGCGCTCACTGAAGCTTTCTTT.

This CDR3 is CASSNRELLNTEAFF. The DNA of the CDR3 is TGCGCCAGCAGCAACAGGGAGTTGCTGAACACTGAAGCTTTCTTT. This chain links TRBV5-1 with TRBJ1-1; tentative D call: TRBD1 (6 bases). This CDR3 is built from 15 residues. From germline, CDR1 is SGHRS and CDR2 YFSETQ. The V and J ends lost 4 bases and 0 bases respectively, with 13 bases between them.

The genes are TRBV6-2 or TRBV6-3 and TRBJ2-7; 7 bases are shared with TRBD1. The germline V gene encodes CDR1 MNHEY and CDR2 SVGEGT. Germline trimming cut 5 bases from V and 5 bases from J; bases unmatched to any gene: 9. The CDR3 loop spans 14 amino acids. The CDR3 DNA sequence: TGTGCCAGCAGTACATACAGGGGTCGGGACGAGCAGTACTTC. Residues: CASSTYRGRDEQYF.

DNA of the CDR3: TGTGCCAGCAGCTTATTTTCGACAGGGCGGAACACTGAAGCTTTCTTT. This translates into CASSLFSTGRNTEAFF. The V and J genes are TRBV7-9 and TRBJ1-1; 7 bases agree with TRBD1. The V gene end was trimmed by 2 bases and the J gene end by 1 base; junction bases not matched to a gene: 7. From germline, CDR1 is SEHNR and CDR2 FQNEAQ (reference sequence). The CDR3 consists of 16 residues.

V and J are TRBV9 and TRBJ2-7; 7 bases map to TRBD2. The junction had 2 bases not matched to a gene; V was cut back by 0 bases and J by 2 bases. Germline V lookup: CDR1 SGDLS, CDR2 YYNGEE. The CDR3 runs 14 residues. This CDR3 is CASSVGLAAYEQYF. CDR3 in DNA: TGTGCCAGCAGCGTAGGTCTAGCGGCCTACGAGCAGTACTTC.

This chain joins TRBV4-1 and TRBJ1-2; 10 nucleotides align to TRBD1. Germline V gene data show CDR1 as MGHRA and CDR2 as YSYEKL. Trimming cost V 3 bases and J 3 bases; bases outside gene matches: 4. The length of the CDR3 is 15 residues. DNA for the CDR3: TGCGCCAGCAGCCAGCGGGGGACAGGGGACTATGGCTACACCTTC. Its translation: CASSQRGTGDYGYTF.

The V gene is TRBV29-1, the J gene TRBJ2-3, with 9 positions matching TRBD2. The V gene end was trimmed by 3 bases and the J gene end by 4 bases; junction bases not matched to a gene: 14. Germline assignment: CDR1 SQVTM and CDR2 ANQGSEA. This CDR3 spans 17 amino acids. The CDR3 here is CSVDGGGAYEEADTQYF. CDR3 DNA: TGCAGCGTTGACGGCGGGGGGGCCTATGAAGAAGCAGATACGCAGTATTTT.

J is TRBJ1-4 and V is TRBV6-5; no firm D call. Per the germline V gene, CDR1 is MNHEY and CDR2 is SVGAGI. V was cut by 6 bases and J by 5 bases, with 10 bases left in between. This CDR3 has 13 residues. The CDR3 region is CASSWTGNEKLFF. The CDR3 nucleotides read TGTGCCAGCAGCTGGACGGGGAATGAAAAACTGTTTTTT.

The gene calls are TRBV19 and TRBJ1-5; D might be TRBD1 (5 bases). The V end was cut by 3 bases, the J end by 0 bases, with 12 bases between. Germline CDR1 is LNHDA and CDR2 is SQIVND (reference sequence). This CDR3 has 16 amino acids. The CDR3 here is CASSIAWGDSNQPQHF. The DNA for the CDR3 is TGTGCCAGTAGTATCGCTTGGGGGGATAGCAATCAGCCCCAGCATTTT.

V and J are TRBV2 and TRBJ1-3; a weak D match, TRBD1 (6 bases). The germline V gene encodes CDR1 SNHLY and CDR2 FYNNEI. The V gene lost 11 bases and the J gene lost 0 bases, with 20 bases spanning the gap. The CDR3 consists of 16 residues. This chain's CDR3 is CAVEDRDTRSGNTIYF. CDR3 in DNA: TGTGCCGTAGAGGACCGGGACACACGCTCTGGAAACACCATATATTTT. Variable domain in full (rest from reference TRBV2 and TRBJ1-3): EPEVTQTPSHQVTQMGQEVILRCVPISNHLYFYWYRQILGQKVEFLVSFYNNEISEKSEIFDDQFSVERPDGSNFTLKIRSTKLEDSAMYFCAVEDRDTRSGNTIYFGEGSWLTVV.

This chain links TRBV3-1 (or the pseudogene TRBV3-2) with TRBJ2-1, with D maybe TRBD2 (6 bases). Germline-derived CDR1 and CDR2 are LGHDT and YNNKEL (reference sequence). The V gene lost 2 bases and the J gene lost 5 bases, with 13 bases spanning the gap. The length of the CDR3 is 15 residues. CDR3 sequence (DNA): TGTGCCAGCAGCCAATCGGTGGGGGGTAACAATGAGCAGTTCTTC. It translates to CASSQSVGGNNEQFF.

CDR3 residues: CAISESSTSGGPLTDTQYF. The CDR3, as DNA: TGTGCCATCAGTGAGTCGTCGACTAGCGGGGGGCCCCTCACAGATACGCAGTATTTT. The chain combines TRBV10-3 with TRBJ2-3, with 13 bases fitting TRBD2. Germline assignment: CDR1 ENHRY and CDR2 SYGVKD. V gave up 0 bases and J gave up 2 bases; unmatched junction bases: 8. The CDR3 consists of 19 residues.

The CDR3, as DNA: TGCGCCAGCAGCCGTTTACCTAGCGGGGGGTCGGCCCAGTACTTC. Its translation: CASSRLPSGGSAQYF. The V call is TRBV5-1, the J call TRBJ2-5; 11 positions agree with TRBD2. This CDR3 contains 15 residues. Trimming removed 4 bases from V and 9 bases from J; junction bases left unmatched: 11. Germline loops: CDR1 SGHRS, CDR2 YFSETQ.

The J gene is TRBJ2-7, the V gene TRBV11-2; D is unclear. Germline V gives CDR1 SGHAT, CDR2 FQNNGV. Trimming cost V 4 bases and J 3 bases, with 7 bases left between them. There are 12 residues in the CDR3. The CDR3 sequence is CASSSNYYEQYF. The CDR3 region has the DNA TGTGCCAGCAGCTCCAACTACTACGAGCAGTACTTC.

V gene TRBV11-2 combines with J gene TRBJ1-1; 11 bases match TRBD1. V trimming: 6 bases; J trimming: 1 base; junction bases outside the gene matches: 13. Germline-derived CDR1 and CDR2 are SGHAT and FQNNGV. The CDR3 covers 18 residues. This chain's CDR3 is CASSYMAPGTGGNTEAFF. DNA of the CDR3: TGTGCCAGCAGTTACATGGCGCCAGGGACAGGGGGGAACACTGAAGCTTTCTTT.

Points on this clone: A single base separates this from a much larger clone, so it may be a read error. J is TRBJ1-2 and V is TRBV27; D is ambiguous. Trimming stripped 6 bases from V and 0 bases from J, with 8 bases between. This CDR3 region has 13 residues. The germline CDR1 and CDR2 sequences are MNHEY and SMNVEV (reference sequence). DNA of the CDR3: TGTGCCAGCAGCGAGAGAGCTAACTATGGCTACACCTTC. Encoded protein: CASSERANYGYTF.

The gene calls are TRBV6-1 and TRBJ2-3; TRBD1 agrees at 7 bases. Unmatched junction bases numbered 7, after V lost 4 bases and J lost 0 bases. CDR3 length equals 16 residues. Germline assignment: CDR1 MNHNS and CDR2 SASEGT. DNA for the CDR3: TGTGCCAGCAGTGGCCTACAGGGGTCTAGCACAGATACGCAGTATTTT. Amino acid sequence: CASSGLQGSSTDTQYF.

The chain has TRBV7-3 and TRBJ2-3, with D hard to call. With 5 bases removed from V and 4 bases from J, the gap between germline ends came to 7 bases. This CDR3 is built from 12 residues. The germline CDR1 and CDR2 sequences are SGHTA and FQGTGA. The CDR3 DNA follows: TGTGCCAGCAGCACGACTGCAGATACGCAGTATTTT. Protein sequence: CASSTTADTQYF. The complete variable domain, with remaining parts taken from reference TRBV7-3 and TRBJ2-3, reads GAGVSQTPSNKVTEKGKYVELRCDPISGHTALYWYRQSLGQGPEFLIYFQGTGAADDSGLPNDRFFAVRPEGSVSTLKIQRTERGDSAVYLCASSTTADTQYFGPGTRLTVL.

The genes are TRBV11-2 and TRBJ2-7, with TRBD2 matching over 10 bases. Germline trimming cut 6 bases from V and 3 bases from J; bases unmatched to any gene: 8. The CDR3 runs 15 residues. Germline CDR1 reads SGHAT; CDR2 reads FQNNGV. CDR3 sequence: CASRSIAGGLYEQYF. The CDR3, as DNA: TGTGCCAGCAGATCAATAGCGGGGGGCCTCTACGAGCAGTACTTC.

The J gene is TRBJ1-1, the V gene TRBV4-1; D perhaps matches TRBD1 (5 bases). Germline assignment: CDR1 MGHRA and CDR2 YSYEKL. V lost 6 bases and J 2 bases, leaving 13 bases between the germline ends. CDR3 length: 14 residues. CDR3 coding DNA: TGCGCCAGCAGGTCGGGGGGTAGAAACACTGAAGCTTTCTTT. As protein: CASRSGGRNTEAFF.

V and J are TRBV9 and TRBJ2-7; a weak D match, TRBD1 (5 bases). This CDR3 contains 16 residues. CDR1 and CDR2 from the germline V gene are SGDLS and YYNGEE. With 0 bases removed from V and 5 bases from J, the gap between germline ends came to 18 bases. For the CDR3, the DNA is TGTGCCAGCAGCGTAGTAGGTTGGGCAGGGCTCGACGAGCAGTACTTC. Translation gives CASSVVGWAGLDEQYF.

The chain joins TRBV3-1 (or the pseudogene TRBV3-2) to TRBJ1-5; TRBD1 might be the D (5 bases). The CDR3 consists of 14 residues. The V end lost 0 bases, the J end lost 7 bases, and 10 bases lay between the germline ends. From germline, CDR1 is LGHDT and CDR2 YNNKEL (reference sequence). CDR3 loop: CASSQERGYQPQHF. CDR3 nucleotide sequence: TGTGCCAGCAGCCAAGAAAGGGGTTACCAGCCCCAGCATTTT.

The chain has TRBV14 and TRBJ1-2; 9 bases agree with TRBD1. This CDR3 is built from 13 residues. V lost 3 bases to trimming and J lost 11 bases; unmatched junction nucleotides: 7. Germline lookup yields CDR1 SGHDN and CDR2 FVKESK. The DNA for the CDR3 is TGTGCCAGCAGCCAGGTTTCCGGGACAGGGTACACCTTC. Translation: CASSQVSGTGYTF. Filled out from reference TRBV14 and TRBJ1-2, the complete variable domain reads EAGVTQFPSHSVIEKGQTVTLRCDPISGHDNLYWYRRVMGKEIKFLLHFVKESKQDESGMPNNRFLAERTGGTYSTLKVQPAELEDSGVYFCASSQVSGTGYTFGSGTRLTVV.

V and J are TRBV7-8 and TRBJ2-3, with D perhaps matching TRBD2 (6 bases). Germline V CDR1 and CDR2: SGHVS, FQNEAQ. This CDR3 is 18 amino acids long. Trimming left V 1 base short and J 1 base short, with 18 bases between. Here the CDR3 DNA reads TGTGCCAGCAGCTTAGTCTCCGCGGGGTACATCGGCACAGATACGCAGTATTTT. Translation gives CASSLVSAGYIGTDTQYF. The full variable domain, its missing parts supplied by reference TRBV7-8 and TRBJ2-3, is GAGVSQSPRYKVAKRGQDVALRCDPISGHVSLFWYQQALGQGPEFLTYFQNEAQLDKSGLPSDRFFAERPEGSVSTLKIQRTQQEDSAVYLCASSLVSAGYIGTDTQYFGPGTRLTVL.

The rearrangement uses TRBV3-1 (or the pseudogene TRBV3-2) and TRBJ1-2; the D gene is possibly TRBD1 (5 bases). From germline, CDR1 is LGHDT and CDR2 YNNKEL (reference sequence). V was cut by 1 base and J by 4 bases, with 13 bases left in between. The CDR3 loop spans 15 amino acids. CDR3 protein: CASSQAGTGSYGYTF. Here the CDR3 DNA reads TGTGCCAGCAGCCAAGCCGGGACTGGAAGCTATGGCTACACCTTC.

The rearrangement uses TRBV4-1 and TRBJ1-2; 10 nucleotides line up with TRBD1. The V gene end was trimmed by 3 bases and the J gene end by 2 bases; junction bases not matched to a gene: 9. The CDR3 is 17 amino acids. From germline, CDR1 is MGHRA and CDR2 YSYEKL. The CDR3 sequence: CASSHPRGTGANYGYTF. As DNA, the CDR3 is TGCGCCAGCAGCCACCCCCGGGGGACAGGGGCAAACTATGGCTACACCTTC.

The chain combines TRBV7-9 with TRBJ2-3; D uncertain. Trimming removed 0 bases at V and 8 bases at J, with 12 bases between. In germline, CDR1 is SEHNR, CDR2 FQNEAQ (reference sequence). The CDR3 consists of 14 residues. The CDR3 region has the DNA TGTGCCAGCAGCTTAGCTGGGTCCGGGTTTACGCAGTATTTT. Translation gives CASSLAGSGFTQYF.

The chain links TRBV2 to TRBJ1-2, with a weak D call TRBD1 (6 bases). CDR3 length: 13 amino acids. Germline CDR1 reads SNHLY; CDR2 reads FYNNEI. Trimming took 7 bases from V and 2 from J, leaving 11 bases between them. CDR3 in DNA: TGTGCCAGCATTGAGACAGGCAACTATGGCTACACCTTC. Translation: CASIETGNYGYTF.

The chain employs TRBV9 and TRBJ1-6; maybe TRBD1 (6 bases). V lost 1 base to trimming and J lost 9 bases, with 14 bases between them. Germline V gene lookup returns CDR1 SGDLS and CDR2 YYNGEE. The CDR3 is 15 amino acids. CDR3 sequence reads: CASSVSPGRGSPLHF. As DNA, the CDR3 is TGTGCCAGCAGCGTATCTCCTGGCAGGGGTTCACCCCTCCACTTT.